A single sample gave rise to the 27 T cell receptor beta chains below, sequenced in a study of cytomegalovirus exposure and HLA in healthy donors. The PCR had 60 Vbeta and 13 Jbeta primers. The method was immunoSEQ multiplex PCR; TCRdb's version includes in-frame clones alone and lacks a portion of them. Of about 150,000 clones listed, about four fifths are singletons. Sequences were obtained from PBMCs. The receptor set was obtained from a boy aged 2 to 10 in good health and CMV-seronegative.

CDR3 protein: CASSFGGRFYNEQFF. For the CDR3, the DNA is TGCGCCAGCAGCTTCGGGGGGAGGTTCTACAATGAGCAGTTCTTC. The chain couples TRBV5-1 to TRBJ2-1; 7 bases agree with TRBD2. This CDR3 contains 15 residues. V dropped 2 bases and J dropped 3; count of bases not matched to a gene: 5. From germline, CDR1 is SGHRS and CDR2 YFSETQ.

The chain combines TRBV19 with TRBJ2-7; TRBD2 agrees at 9 bases. Germline V lookup: CDR1 LNHDA, CDR2 SQIVND (reference sequence). The CDR3 runs 16 residues. With V trimmed by 5 bases and J by 1 base, 9 bases remained unmatched. DNA of the CDR3: TGTGCCAGTAGTGCACTACTAGCGGGTGAATCCTACGAGCAGTACTTC. It translates to CASSALLAGESYEQYF.

The chain joins TRBV19 to TRBJ2-1, with 11 bases fitting TRBD2. Germline V gene sequence: CDR1 LNHDA, CDR2 SQIVND (reference sequence). The junction had 3 bases not matched to a gene; V was cut back by 10 bases and J by 4 bases. The CDR3 has 13 residues. CDR3 sequence reads: CAIGTSGYNEQFF. The CDR3 coding sequence is TGTGCCATCGGGACTAGCGGTTACAATGAGCAGTTCTTC.

The chain employs TRBV6-5 and TRBJ2-5; possible D gene TRBD2, 6 bases. Deletions cut 6 bases from V and 7 bases from J, with 9 bases between. The CDR3 length is 11 residues. The germline V gene encodes CDR1 MNHEY and CDR2 SVGAGI. CDR3 region: CASSGLRTQYF. The CDR3 nucleotides are TGTGCCAGCAGCGGACTACGGACCCAGTACTTC.

V and J are TRBV28 and TRBJ1-1, with 8 bases matching TRBD1. V shed 6 bases and J 6 bases; nucleotides not matched to a gene: 6. Germline loops: CDR1 MDHEN, CDR2 SYDVKM. This CDR3 is built from 13 residues. The CDR3 protein is CASRDRATSEAFF. CDR3 DNA sequence: TGTGCCAGCAGGGACAGGGCAACCTCTGAAGCTTTCTTT.

This clone was detected a few times. The chain is built from TRBV2 and TRBJ1-2; 10 nucleotides line up with TRBD1. The CDR3 totals 13 residues. Trimming removed 7 bases from V and 8 bases from J; junction bases left unmatched: 7. The germline V gene has CDR1 SNHLY and CDR2 FYNNEI. The CDR3 nucleotides are TGTGCCAGCAAGGGTGGGACAGGGGAAGGCTACACCTTC. Translating it yields CASKGGTGEGYTF.

This chain joins TRBV7-6 and TRBJ2-5, with 9 bases identical to TRBD1. The J call is uncertain, as TRBJ2-7 better fits the DNA end. The CDR3 has 13 residues. Per germline, CDR1 SGHVS and CDR2 FNYEAQ. As DNA, the CDR3 is TGTGCCAGCAGTACGACAGGGGGCTACGAGCAGTACTTC. The encoded protein is CASSTTGGYEQYF.

The V and J genes are TRBV5-1 and TRBJ1-2; no clear D. The CDR3 is made up of 15 amino acids. Germline V gene sequence: CDR1 SGHRS, CDR2 YFSETQ. V shed 3 bases and J shed 0 bases, with 12 bases lying between them. CDR3 DNA sequence: TGCGCCAGCAGCTGGACTTCGGGCCCTAACTATGGCTACACCTTC. Translated, it gives CASSWTSGPNYGYTF.

The chain uses TRBV6-1 and TRBJ2-1, with 9 bases identical to TRBD1. CDR3 length: 14 residues. V lost 2 bases, J lost 9 bases, and 5 bases stayed unmatched. Germline assignment: CDR1 MNHNS and CDR2 SASEGT. The CDR3 sequence is CASSEWGQGPEQFF. In DNA, the CDR3 is TGTGCCAGCAGTGAATGGGGACAGGGACCTGAGCAGTTCTTC.

The count of this clone is one. This chain links TRBV18 with TRBJ1-1; possibly TRBD1 for D (5 bases). This CDR3 is 15 amino acids long. Trimming cost V 2 bases and J 5 bases, with 15 bases left between them. Germline CDR1 KGHSH, CDR2 LQKENI. CDR3 sequence: CASSPREDPGTEAFF. The CDR3 nucleotides read TGTGCCAGCTCACCAAGGGAGGACCCAGGGACTGAAGCTTTCTTT. Variable domain in full (rest from reference TRBV18 and TRBJ1-1): NAGVMQNPRHLVRRRGQEARLRCSPMKGHSHVYWYRQLPEEGLKFMVYLQKENIIDESGMPKERFSAEFPKEGPSILRIQQVVRGDSAAYFCASSPREDPGTEAFFGQGTRLTVV.

The chain uses TRBV5-1 and TRBJ1-3; D is perhaps TRBD1 (6 bases). The CDR3 sequence is 16 residues long. Trimming left V 1 base short and J 4 bases short, with 15 bases between. The germline V gene encodes CDR1 SGHRS and CDR2 YFSETQ. The CDR3 DNA sequence: TGCGCCAGCAGCTTGATCGGCCAGGGGAAAGGAAACACCATATATTTT. Its protein product is CASSLIGQGKGNTIYF.

This chain joins TRBV29-1 and TRBJ2-5; D may be TRBD1 (6 bases). The J call may be wrong; the DNA end is better matched by TRBJ2-7. This CDR3 has 14 residues. CDR1 is SQVTM, CDR2 ANQGSEA, per germline. This chain's CDR3 is CSVEGGQLGYEQYF. The CDR3, as DNA: TGCAGCGTTGAAGGTGGACAGCTAGGATACGAGCAGTACTTC.

The chain combines TRBV5-1 with TRBJ2-5; tentative D call: TRBD1 (5 bases). Germline V gene sequence: CDR1 SGHRS, CDR2 YFSETQ. The V end was cut by 3 bases, the J end by 5 bases, with 5 bases between. The CDR3 sequence is 11 residues long. The CDR3 bases are TGCGCCAGCAGCTCAGGGGAGACCCAGTACTTC. It yields the protein CASSSGETQYF.

In this sample, this clone turned up once. The V gene is TRBV9, the J gene TRBJ2-5; TRBD2 aligns across 9 bases. V lost 3 bases and J lost 3; bases outside the gene matches: 12. CDR1 SGDLS and CDR2 YYNGEE come from the germline V gene. The CDR3 covers 17 residues. The CDR3 DNA is TGTGCCAGCAGCGCAGGCAAGGTACTAGCGGGCGAAGAGACCCAGTACTTC. Its protein is CASSAGKVLAGEETQYF. Looking up the rest from reference TRBV9 and TRBJ2-5 gives the full variable domain: DSGVTQTPKHLITATGQRVTLRCSPRSGDLSVYWYQQSLDQGLQFLIQYYNGEERAKGNILERFSAQQFPDLHSELNLSSLELGDSALYFCASSAGKVLAGEETQYFGPGTRLLVL.

This rearrangement joins TRBV4-2 to TRBJ2-5; D not certain. Trimming took 1 base from V and 2 from J, leaving 14 bases between them. In germline, CDR1 is LGHNA, CDR2 YNFKEQ. The CDR3 contains 16 residues. CDR3 sequence reads: CASSQAHDSPQETQYF. The DNA for the CDR3 is TGTGCCAGCAGCCAAGCTCATGACTCCCCACAAGAGACCCAGTACTTC.

The chain uses TRBV5-1 and TRBJ2-1; TRBD2 matches 7 bases. The junction had 8 bases not matched to a gene; V was cut back by 4 bases and J by 4 bases. Germline V CDR1 and CDR2: SGHRS, YFSETQ. The CDR3 is 15 residues long. Written as DNA, the CDR3 is TGCGCCAGCAGCAGGACGGGAGGTGGGTACAATGAGCAGTTCTTC. Protein: CASSRTGGGYNEQFF.

The genes are TRBV5-1 and TRBJ2-3, with a weak D call TRBD2 (6 bases). This CDR3 region has 15 residues. CDR1 is SGHRS and CDR2 is YFSETQ in the germline V gene. V was pared by 3 bases and J by 0 bases, with 11 bases between. The CDR3 is CASSSGLASTDTQYF. The CDR3 nucleotides read TGCGCCAGCAGCTCGGGACTGGCTAGCACAGATACGCAGTATTTT.

This clone was counted a few times. The chain combines TRBV7-6 with TRBJ2-5; 9 bases match TRBD2. The trim removed 1 base at V and 1 base at J, leaving 10 bases unmatched. The CDR3 length is 18 residues. From germline, CDR1 is SGHVS and CDR2 FNYEAQ. CDR3 sequence reads: CASSLDSWASGAQETQYF. The CDR3 DNA sequence: TGTGCCAGCAGCTTAGATTCTTGGGCTAGCGGGGCCCAAGAGACCCAGTACTTC.

This chain joins TRBV6-1 and TRBJ2-7; 12 bases line up with TRBD2. The CDR3 spans 13 residues. V dropped 3 bases and J dropped 9; count of bases not matched to a gene: 3. From germline, CDR1 is MNHNS and CDR2 SASEGT. The DNA for the CDR3 is TGTGCCAGCAGTGAGGGACTAGCGGGCTGGCAGTACTTC. Translation: CASSEGLAGWQYF.

CDR3 sequence: CASSSAREQFF. The CDR3 DNA follows: TGTGCCAGCAGCTCAGCGCGTGAGCAGTTCTTC. J is TRBJ2-1 and V is TRBV7-3; D is ambiguous. The CDR3 extends over 11 amino acids. Deletions cut 4 bases from V and 9 bases from J, with 7 bases between. CDR1 is SGHTA, CDR2 FQGTGA, per germline.

In this sample, this clone turned up a few times. V is TRBV19 and J is TRBJ2-7; D remains unclear. There are 15 residues in the CDR3. Germline V CDR1 and CDR2: LNHDA, SQIVND (reference sequence). Trimming cost V 4 bases and J 3 bases, with 16 bases left between them. CDR3 sequence (DNA): TGTGCCAGTAGTAGCTACATGGGTAGAGGCTACGAGCAGTACTTC. It translates to CASSSYMGRGYEQYF.

The chain employs TRBV10-3 and TRBJ2-5, with D possibly matching TRBD1 (6 bases). The J call is doubtful: the DNA matches TRBJ2-7 better. CDR3 length: 15 residues. CDR1 and CDR2 (germline): ENHRY, SYGVKD. In DNA, the CDR3 is TGTGCCATCAGCGTATCGGACAGATACTCCTACGAGCAGTACTTC. Its protein product is CAISVSDRYSYEQYF.

The chain joins TRBV5-1 to TRBJ2-1, with 10 nucleotides matching TRBD2. There are 17 residues in the CDR3. After removal of 2 bases from V and 3 bases from J, the junction contained 8 bases not matched to a gene. The V gene's germline CDR1 is SGHRS and CDR2 YFSETQ. CDR3 amino acids: CASSFGPSSGGYNEQFF. DNA of the CDR3: TGCGCCAGCAGCTTTGGTCCCTCTAGCGGGGGCTACAATGAGCAGTTCTTC.

This sequence joins TRBV28 and TRBJ1-1, with 10 bases identical to TRBD1. The CDR3 consists of 16 residues. Unmatched junction bases numbered 9, after V lost 4 bases and J lost 4 bases. Germline assignment: CDR1 MDHEN and CDR2 SYDVKM. CDR3 sequence: CASSSVGTGAPTEAFF. CDR3 in DNA: TGTGCCAGCAGTTCAGTCGGGACAGGGGCCCCCACTGAAGCTTTCTTT.

This clone was picked up one time. The chain recombines TRBV10-3 with TRBJ1-2; D unclear. Trimming left V 4 bases short and J 4 bases short, with 16 bases between. CDR3 length: 15 amino acids. CDR1 is ENHRY and CDR2 is SYGVKD in the germline V gene. This CDR3 reads CAISGGVNPGYGYTF. DNA of the CDR3: TGTGCCATCAGTGGCGGGGTGAACCCCGGCTATGGCTACACCTTC.

The chain is built from TRBV9 and TRBJ2-5, with TRBD2 matching 8 bases. Germline CDR1 reads SGDLS; CDR2 reads YYNGEE. The trim removed 3 bases at V and 4 bases at J, leaving 5 bases unmatched. This CDR3 has 14 residues. The CDR3 DNA reads TGTGCCAGCAGCGCTCTAGCGGGCCCAGAGACCCAGTACTTC. Protein: CASSALAGPETQYF.

The CDR3 here is CASSPEDRGKNIQYF. In nucleotides, the CDR3 is TGTGCCAGCAGCCCAGAGGACAGGGGCAAAAACATTCAGTACTTC. V and J are TRBV7-9 and TRBJ2-4; 9 bases are a match to TRBD1. CDR1 is SEHNR and CDR2 is FQNEAQ in the germline V gene (reference sequence). The V segment lost 5 bases and the J segment 3 bases; nucleotides outside the gene matches: 5. The CDR3 has 15 amino acids.